A selection of T cell receptor beta chains follows, all from one sample in a study of Ad26.COV2.S vaccination and SARS-CoV-2 variants. Only in-frame clones appear in the TCRdb table, and some are missing; sequencing was by immunoSEQ multiplex PCR. The sample includes around 370,000 clones, 80% to 90% of them seen just once. The sample in question was peripheral blood, obtained in a trial of Ad26.COV2.S vaccine versus placebo. The receptors come from a person between 18 and 65 years old who received the Ad26.COV2.S COVID-19 vaccine or a placebo. The CDR3 runs from the conserved cysteine through the conserved F or W. D genes are given only for firm matches. Not all rows give a size; the values are once, few, many and, for expanded clones, a class.

j_call clone_size d_call v_call cdr3_nt cdr3_aa
TRBJ2-2 few TRBD1 TRBV2 TGTGCCAGCAGGGCCCGGACAGGAGGCACCGGGGAGCTGTTTTTT CASRARTGGTGELFF
TRBJ2-7 - TRBD2 TRBV6-5 TGTGCCAGCAGTTACTCGAGTCGCGGGGGGGCCTACGAGCAGTACTTC CASSYSSRGGAYEQYF
TRBJ2-3 - TRBD1 TRBV13 TGTGCCAGCAGCTTTGGGACAGACTATATAGATACGCAGTATTTT CASSFGTDYIDTQYF
TRBJ2-2 - TRBD1 TRBV18 TGTGCCAGCTCACCACAAGGGTTATCGGCAGGGGGCATCGCCGGGGAGCTGTTTTTT CASSPQGLSAGGIAGELFF
TRBJ1-2 - - TRBV19 TGTGCCAGTAGGGAACGGACAGTACTTAACTATGGCTACACCTTC CASRERTVLNYGYTF
TRBJ2-7 - TRBD2 TRBV6-6 TGTGCCAGCTCCTTTCCTCGGGGGGGGAAGGACGAGCAGTACTTC CASSFPRGGKDEQYF
TRBJ2-7 - TRBD2 TRBV6-6 TGTGCCAGCAGTCTAAGCGGGAGGGCCCTACGAGCAGTAGGTCAGGAGGGAGGGCCCTACGAGCAGTACTTC CASSLSGRALRAVGQEGGPYEQYF
TRBJ2-5 - TRBD2 TRBV18 TGTGCCAGCTCACCAGTAGCGGGGGGGCCGAATACGGAGACCCAGTACTTC CASSPVAGGPNTETQYF
TRBJ2-3 - TRBD2 TRBV28 TGTGCCAGCAGTAGGACTAGCGGGGCTAGCACAGATACGCAGTATTTT CASSRTSGASTDTQYF
TRBJ2-1 - TRBD2 TRBV30 TGTGCCTGGAGTGTACTAGCGGGGGCATACAATGAGCAGTTCTTC CAWSVLAGAYNEQFF
TRBJ1-5 - - TRBV6-5 TGTGCCAGCAGTTACGCGGGGACGGGGAATCAGCCCCAGCATTTT CASSYAGTGNQPQHF
TRBJ2-7 - TRBD2 TRBV7-2 TGTGCCAGCAGCTTAGATCGGGCGGGAGGGTATGACTACGAGCAGTACTTC CASSLDRAGGYDYEQYF
TRBJ1-1 - TRBD1 TRBV2 TGTGCCAGCAGCACCGACAGGGCGGCTGAAGCTTTCTTT CASSTDRAAEAFF
TRBJ1-4 once - TRBV7-9 TGTGCCAGCAGCTTAGCGCTCCAGACCGGTCATGAAAAACTGTTTTTT CASSLALQTGHEKLFF
TRBJ1-3 - TRBD1 TRBV28 TGTGCCAGCAGTTTGGGGACAGGGGGCAGGAGAAACACCATATATTTT CASSLGTGGRRNTIYF
TRBJ2-2 - TRBD2 TRBV2 TGTGCCAGCAGGACCCGGGACTATTACACCGGGGAGCTGTTTTTT CASRTRDYYTGELFF
TRBJ2-6 once TRBD1 TRBV10-3 TGTGCCATCAGACTGGTGACAGGGGCCACAACCTCTGGGGCCAACGTCCTGACTTTC CAIRLVTGATTSGANVLTF
TRBJ2-3 - - TRBV20-1 TGCAGTGCTCGGTACACAGATACGCAGTATTTT CSARYTDTQYF
TRBJ2-1 - - TRBV7-6 TGTGCCAGCAGCTCACTCGGAATGCGAGGCAATGAGCAGTTCTTC CASSSLGMRGNEQFF
TRBJ2-2 - TRBD2 TRBV28 TGTGCCAGCAGTAATGCCCTCCCTTCTGCTAGCGGGGAGAACACCGGGGAGCTGTTTTTT CASSNALPSASGENTGELFF
TRBJ2-2 - - TRBV11-3 TGTGCCAGCAGCCGACAAGGGGTCTGGGGCGCCCGAGACACCGGGGAGCTGTTTTTT CASSRQGVWGARDTGELFF
TRBJ2-5 - - TRBV7-9 TGTGCCAGCAGCTCCTTAAACGCCGGGGTCGAAAAGACCCAGTACTTC CASSSLNAGVEKTQYF
TRBJ2-5 - TRBD2 TRBV11-2 TGTGCCAGCAGCGCCCCGGGACTAGTAGAAGAGACCCAGTACTTC CASSAPGLVEETQYF
TRBJ1-4 - - TRBV30 TGTGCCTGGAGTGTAGGTAACGAAAAACTGTTTTTT CAWSVGNEKLFF
TRBJ2-2 - - TRBV4-3 TGCGCCAGCAGCCAAGATGGCCATAGCACCGCGAACACCGGGGAGCTGTTTTTT CASSQDGHSTANTGELFF
TRBJ2-7 - - TRBV24-1 TGTGCCACCAGTGACCTCTACGAGCAGTACTTC CATSDLYEQYF
TRBJ1-3 - - TRBV19 TGTGCCAGTTCTAGGGGAGGAGGAGGATCTGGAAACACCATATATTTT CASSRGGGGSGNTIYF
TRBJ2-7 - - TRBV18 TGTGCCAGCTCACCAGACACCTCCTACGAGCAGTACTTC CASSPDTSYEQYF
TRBJ2-7 - TRBD2 TRBV6-2/TRBV6-3 TGTGCCAGCAGCACGACCCCCCCCGCGGGGGACGAGCAGTACTTC CASSTTPPAGDEQYF
TRBJ1-1 - - TRBV19 TGTGCCAGTAGCGTAAACACTGAAGCTTTCTTT CASSVNTEAFF
TRBJ2-5 - - TRBV5-1 TGCGCCAGCAGCCGAGGGGCACAAGAGACCCAGTACTTC CASSRGAQETQYF
TRBJ2-7 - - TRBV27 TGTGCCAGCAGTATCCGGGACTCATCCTACGAGCAGTACTTC CASSIRDSSYEQYF
TRBJ2-3 - - TRBV5-1 TGCGCCAGCAGCTTAGCCCCCGGCAGGGCCACAGATACGCAGTATTTT CASSLAPGRATDTQYF
TRBJ2-7 once TRBD2 TRBV18 TGTGCCAGCTCACAAAACGGACTAGCGGGGGGCTCCTACGAGCAGTACTTC CASSQNGLAGGSYEQYF
TRBJ2-3 - - TRBV11-3 TGTGCCAGCAGCTTAGGTGCCACTAGCACAGATACGCAGTATTTT CASSLGATSTDTQYF